This is a list of T cell receptor beta chains from one sample in a study of blood T cells in healthy people across ages. In TCRdb, the 5' RACE reads were re-called with MiXCR into one record per CDR3 protein. Of 1.5 million to 2 million distinct CDR3 sequences listed, 28% were seen once; the top ten hold 7.7%. Sequencing input: blood. All receptors come from a woman under 40 in good health. The CDR3 runs from the conserved cysteine through the conserved F or W. A D gene is named only where the DNA matches it firmly. The size entry is marked missing in some rows and otherwise reads once, few, many or a size class.

cdr3_aa: CASSEWALTGGAYEQYF; cdr3_nt: TGTGCCAGCAGTGAATGGGCGCTGACAGGGGGGGCGTACGAGCAGTACTTC; d_call: TRBD1; v_call: TRBV2; j_call: TRBJ2-7; clone_size: NA; cdr3_length: 17
cdr3_aa: CASSQSWIHTQYF; cdr3_nt: TGTGCCAGCAGCCAATCGTGGATCCATACGCAGTATTTT; d_call: NA; v_call: TRBV14; j_call: TRBJ2-3; clone_size: NA; cdr3_length: 13
cdr3_aa: CASSPTDTYPDEQYF; cdr3_nt: TGCGCCAGCAGCCCAACCGACACCTATCCCGACGAGCAGTACTTC; d_call: NA; v_call: TRBV4-3; j_call: TRBJ2-7; clone_size: many; cdr3_length: 15
cdr3_aa: CASSLAKAGGIYWGGRFTDTQYF; cdr3_nt: TGTGCCAGCAGCTTAGCGAAGGCAGGGGGCATATATTGGGGCGGGAGGTTCACAGATACGCAGTATTTT; d_call: NA; v_call: TRBV7-2; j_call: TRBJ2-3; clone_size: few; cdr3_length: 23
cdr3_aa: CASSRGTSGNADTQYF; cdr3_nt: TGTGCCAGCAGTCGAGGGACTAGCGGGAACGCAGATACGCAGTATTTT; d_call: TRBD2; v_call: TRBV6-5; j_call: TRBJ2-3; clone_size: few; cdr3_length: 16
cdr3_aa: CASSHGDRNYGYTF; cdr3_nt: TGTGCCAGCAGTCATGGGGACAGGAACTATGGCTACACCTTC; d_call: TRBD1; v_call: TRBV27; j_call: TRBJ1-2; clone_size: few; cdr3_length: 14
cdr3_aa: CASSVVAGGPQFF; cdr3_nt: TGTGCCAGCAGCGTAGTCGCGGGAGGGCCTCAGTTCTTC; d_call: TRBD2; v_call: TRBV9; j_call: TRBJ2-1; clone_size: NA; cdr3_length: 13
cdr3_aa: CASSRSGVGETQYF; cdr3_nt: TGTGCCAGCAGCAGGTCCGGGGTTGGAGAGACCCAGTACTTC; d_call: NA; v_call: TRBV7-8; j_call: TRBJ2-5; clone_size: NA; cdr3_length: 14
cdr3_aa: CASSLISEETQYF; cdr3_nt: TGTGCCAGCAGCCTCATCTCTGAAGAGACCCAGTACTTC; d_call: NA; v_call: TRBV3-1; j_call: TRBJ2-5; clone_size: many; cdr3_length: 13
cdr3_aa: CASSPGLTISYNEQYF; cdr3_nt: TGCGCCAGCAGCCCGGGGCTAACGATCTCCTACAATGAGCAGTACTTC; d_call: NA; v_call: TRBV5-1; j_call: TRBJ2-7; clone_size: NA; cdr3_length: 16
cdr3_aa: CSVPRQLTEAFF; cdr3_nt: TGCAGTGTTCCCCGACAGTTGACTGAAGCTTTCTTT; d_call: NA; v_call: TRBV20-1; j_call: TRBJ1-1; clone_size: NA; cdr3_length: 12
cdr3_aa: CSARGTSHQPQHF; cdr3_nt: TGCAGTGCGCGTGGGACGTCTCATCAGCCCCAGCATTTT; d_call: NA; v_call: TRBV20-1; j_call: TRBJ1-5; clone_size: NA; cdr3_length: 13
cdr3_aa: CASSEYSLNEQFF; cdr3_nt: TGTGCCAGCAGTGAATATAGCCTCAATGAGCAGTTCTTC; d_call: NA; v_call: TRBV25-1; j_call: TRBJ2-1; clone_size: NA; cdr3_length: 13
cdr3_aa: CASRNRVIGYQPQHF; cdr3_nt: TGTGCCAGCAGAAACCGGGTCATCGGCTATCAGCCCCAGCATTTT; d_call: NA; v_call: TRBV13; j_call: TRBJ1-5; clone_size: many; cdr3_length: 15
cdr3_aa: CSALHRQGLLGEQFF; cdr3_nt: TGCAGTGCCCTACATAGACAGGGGTTATTGGGTGAGCAGTTCTTC; d_call: TRBD1; v_call: TRBV20-1; j_call: TRBJ2-1; clone_size: NA; cdr3_length: 15
cdr3_aa: CSVDTSGIQLYNEQFF; cdr3_nt: TGCAGTGTCGACACCTCCGGGATTCAACTCTACAATGAGCAGTTCTTC; d_call: NA; v_call: TRBV20-1; j_call: TRBJ2-1; clone_size: NA; cdr3_length: 16
cdr3_aa: CASSYNQANYNEQFF; cdr3_nt: TGTGCCAGCAGTTATAACCAGGCCAACTACAATGAGCAGTTCTTC; d_call: NA; v_call: TRBV12-3/TRBV12-4; j_call: TRBJ2-1; clone_size: NA; cdr3_length: 15
cdr3_aa: CASSQKVSAGGFYNEQFF; cdr3_nt: TGCGCCAGCAGCCAAAAAGTCTCAGCGGGAGGGTTTTACAATGAGCAGTTCTTC; d_call: TRBD2; v_call: TRBV4-3; j_call: TRBJ2-1; clone_size: few; cdr3_length: 18
cdr3_aa: CASSLTGHPTDTQYF; cdr3_nt: TGCGCCAGCAGCTTGACGGGGCACCCCACAGATACGCAGTATTTT; d_call: NA; v_call: TRBV5-1; j_call: TRBJ2-3; clone_size: NA; cdr3_length: 15
cdr3_aa: CASGPGTMNTGELFF; cdr3_nt: TGTGCTAGTGGTCCGGGGACCATGAACACCGGGGAGCTGTTTTTT; d_call: NA; v_call: TRBV12-5; j_call: TRBJ2-2; clone_size: NA; cdr3_length: 15
cdr3_aa: CATSRDWTAGSPGEQYF; cdr3_nt: TGTGCCACCAGCAGAGATTGGACAGCGGGATCCCCGGGCGAGCAGTACTTC; d_call: NA; v_call: TRBV15; j_call: TRBJ2-7; clone_size: many; cdr3_length: 17
cdr3_aa: CASSQGPSFTDTQYF; cdr3_nt: TGTGCCAGCAGCCAGGGACCCTCTTTCACAGATACGCAGTATTTT; d_call: NA; v_call: TRBV3-1; j_call: TRBJ2-3; clone_size: NA; cdr3_length: 15
cdr3_aa: CASSLFQNQPQHF; cdr3_nt: TGTGCCAGCAGTTTATTCCAGAATCAGCCCCAGCATTTT; d_call: NA; v_call: TRBV27; j_call: TRBJ1-5; clone_size: NA; cdr3_length: 13
cdr3_aa: CASSQGREEYEQYF; cdr3_nt: TGTGCCAGCAGCCAAGGTAGGGAGGAATACGAGCAGTACTTC; d_call: NA; v_call: TRBV4-2; j_call: TRBJ2-7; clone_size: NA; cdr3_length: 14
cdr3_aa: CATSDSKVGTRYNEQFF; cdr3_nt: TGTGCCACCAGTGATTCGAAAGTGGGGACTAGGTACAATGAGCAGTTCTTC; d_call: TRBD2; v_call: TRBV24-1; j_call: TRBJ2-1; clone_size: few; cdr3_length: 17
cdr3_aa: CASSLNSGQNNEKLFF; cdr3_nt: TGTGCCAGCAGCTTAAACTCGGGACAGAATAATGAAAAACTGTTTTTT; d_call: TRBD1; v_call: TRBV7-2; j_call: TRBJ1-4; clone_size: NA; cdr3_length: 16
cdr3_aa: CASSQGRPGKEAQYF; cdr3_nt: TGCGCCAGCAGTCAAGGACGGCCAGGGAAAGAGGCCCAGTACTTC; d_call: NA; v_call: TRBV23-1; j_call: TRBJ2-5; clone_size: NA; cdr3_length: 15
cdr3_aa: CASSSSGTGIYGYTF; cdr3_nt: TGTGCCAGCAGTTCGTCCGGGACAGGGATCTATGGCTACACCTTC; d_call: TRBD1; v_call: TRBV28; j_call: TRBJ1-2; clone_size: NA; cdr3_length: 15
cdr3_aa: CASSPGLAGFLGDIQYF; cdr3_nt: TGCGCCAGCAGCCCGGGACTAGCGGGGTTCCTAGGAGACATTCAGTACTTC; d_call: TRBD2; v_call: TRBV5-1; j_call: TRBJ2-4; clone_size: many; cdr3_length: 17
cdr3_aa: CSVGARGLAGGTEPQFF; cdr3_nt: TGCAGCGTTGGGGCCCGAGGACTAGCGGGGGGGACCGAACCCCAGTTCTTC; d_call: TRBD2; v_call: TRBV29-1; j_call: TRBJ2-1; clone_size: NA; cdr3_length: 17
cdr3_aa: CAGGTGNEKLFF; cdr3_nt: TGTGCCGGCGGGACAGGGAATGAAAAACTGTTTTTT; d_call: TRBD1; v_call: TRBV2; j_call: TRBJ1-4; clone_size: NA; cdr3_length: 12
cdr3_aa: CASSSLGGGSPYNSPRHF; cdr3_nt: TGTGCCAGCAGCTCTCTAGGCGGCGGGTCCCCCTATAATTCACCCCGCCACTTT; d_call: NA; v_call: TRBV7-2; j_call: TRBJ1-6; clone_size: NA; cdr3_length: 18
cdr3_aa: CAIQGSNYGYTF; cdr3_nt: TGTGCCATCCAGGGGAGTAACTATGGCTACACCTTC; d_call: NA; v_call: TRBV10-3; j_call: TRBJ1-2; clone_size: few; cdr3_length: 12
cdr3_aa: CASSQDTSGFLYEQYF; cdr3_nt: TGTGCCAGCAGCCAAGATACTAGCGGGTTCCTCTACGAGCAGTACTTC; d_call: TRBD2; v_call: TRBV3-1; j_call: TRBJ2-7; clone_size: few; cdr3_length: 16
cdr3_aa: CASSWEASWSAGELFF; cdr3_nt: TGCGCCAGCAGCTGGGAGGCATCTTGGAGCGCCGGGGAGCTGTTTTTT; d_call: NA; v_call: TRBV5-1; j_call: TRBJ2-2; clone_size: few; cdr3_length: 16
cdr3_aa: CASSSLSASGLRSSETQYF; cdr3_nt: TGTGCCAGCAGCTCGCTCTCGGCTAGCGGGCTCCGTTCCTCAGAGACCCAGTACTTC; d_call: TRBD2; v_call: TRBV7-2; j_call: TRBJ2-5; clone_size: NA; cdr3_length: 19
cdr3_aa: CASSLGFGGYNEQFF; cdr3_nt: TGTGCCAGCAGCTTAGGGTTCGGCGGCTACAATGAGCAGTTCTTC; d_call: NA; v_call: TRBV7-3; j_call: TRBJ2-1; clone_size: NA; cdr3_length: 15
cdr3_aa: CASSPLGRSEQYF; cdr3_nt: TGTGCCAGCAGCCCACTTGGGCGGAGCGAGCAGTACTTC; d_call: NA; v_call: TRBV14; j_call: TRBJ2-7; clone_size: NA; cdr3_length: 13